This T cell receptor (beta chain) was sequenced in a study of blood T cell repertoires in COVID-19. Study summary: Acute and convalescent COVID-19 specimens originated in the United States, Italy and Spain. Sample material is recorded as cDNA or gDNA derived from T cells, B-cell-depleted T cells, or PBMCs.

As handled by the study authors: Amplifying reference gene primers gave estimates of nucleated cell counts. Repertoires were generated with immunoSEQ multiplex PCR, while TCRdb's copy carries only in-frame clones and drops some. V, J and clone size were drawn from that table, and D and trimming were deduced from the DNA. The sample has about 240,000 clones, around four fifths seen once. The CDR3 has 15 amino acids. From germline, CDR1 is SGDLS and CDR2 YYNGEE. V lost 4 bases and J lost 0; bases outside the gene matches: 3. The chain is built from TRBV9 and TRBJ1-4, with 7 positions matching TRBD1. The sequencing input was peripheral blood. The source of this sequence is a woman in her 70s with acute or convalescent COVID-19. The CDR3 sequence is CASSRQGATNEKLFF. The DNA for the CDR3 is TGTGCCAGCAGCCGACAGGGAGCAACTAATGAAAAACTGTTTTTT.